The entry below gives a single T cell receptor (delta chain) sequence along with its context. Its cognate antigen is unknown. TCRdb records a much larger clone's protein for this DNA, with a difference at residue 13 that likely arises from a read error; the protein given is the translation of the DNA. The data belong to a study of DNA immune sequencing with unique molecular identifiers. Overall study: Buffy-coat γδ T cells, enriched immunomagnetically, supplied the sequenced genomic DNA.

All 8 TRDV and 4 TRDJ genes were targeted in 32-plex amplification of genomic DNA. In roughly 3 barcoding PCR cycles, molecules received a 12-nucleotide UMI, then adapter PCR followed. TCRdb fed the multiplex PCR reads to CATT. This table holds roughly 1,400 delta-chain clones, roughly an eighth found once. The study, taken as a whole, reports: The primer-based method misses TRD sequences outside its primer targets.

Sample: gamma-delta T cells enriched from blood buffy coat, or unenriched PBMCs (not recorded which). The sequence derives from a human donor in good health.

In DNA form, the CDR3 reads TGTGCCTGTGACACCCTCGTGTTGGGGGAGAACACCAATAAACTCATCTTT. Amino acid sequence: CACDTLVLGENTNKLIF. The rearrangement uses TRDV2 and TRDJ1, with 7 bases lining up with TRDD3. Germline CDR1 GEAIGNYY, CDR2 EKD. The CDR3 extends over 17 amino acids.